These 6 T cell receptor beta chains were all obtained from the same sample, sequenced in a study of tumor and adjacent non-tumor tissue in lung cancer. This sample's RNA came from whole unsorted tissue. Three rounds of nested PCR, following a modified ARM-PCR protocol, produced the TCRbeta library. TCRdb re-derived calls from the multiplex PCR reads in MiXCR, one entry per CDR3 protein. The sample yields over 60,000 distinct CDR3 sequences, 55% to 85% seen once. The sample taken for sequencing was lung tumor tissue. Receptors originate from a man in his fifties or sixties with non-small cell lung cancer.

With regard to this clonotype: An end of the junction does not agree with germline; a read error may underlie this. The chain couples TRBV5-4 to TRBJ2-3; the match to TRBD2 covers 8 bases. Per the germline V gene, CDR1 is SGHNT and CDR2 is YYREEE (reference sequence). There are 15 residues in the CDR3. The CDR3 DNA follows: TGTGTCAGCAGCACAGCGGGAGACAACGCGGATACGCAGTATTTT. Translating it yields CVSSTAGDNADTQYF.

With regard to this clonotype: A junction end diverges from the germline sequence, so it may reflect a read error. This chain links TRBV12-3 or TRBV12-4 with TRBJ2-1; TRBD2 matches at 7 bases. The CDR3 loop spans 15 amino acids. The CDR3, as DNA: TGTGGTAGCAGTTTCCCTCAGCGGGACCACAATGAGCAATTCTTC. It encodes CGSSFPQRDHNEQFF.

This clonotype occurred many times. The CDR3: CASSQLAGVFYNEQFF. CDR3 nucleotide sequence: TGTGCCAGCAGCCAATTAGCGGGAGTTTTTTACAATGAGCAGTTCTTC. The V call is TRBV14, the J call TRBJ2-1; 9 bases agree with TRBD2. CDR3 size: 16 residues. The ends lost 2 bases at V and 4 bases at J; junction bases unmatched: 6. Germline V gives CDR1 SGHDN, CDR2 FVKESK.

This clonotype was found a few times. The germline gene is not matched at one end of the junction; a read error may be the cause. The rearrangement links TRBV7-9 to TRBJ2-7; 7 bases agree with TRBD2. This CDR3 has 17 residues. Germline loops: CDR1 SEHNR, CDR2 FQNEAQ (reference sequence). Written as DNA, the CDR3 is TGTACCAGCAGCAGGGAACTCGGGACTAACGGAACCTACGAGCAGTACTTC. Residues: CTSSRELGTNGTYEQYF.

This clonotype was detected a few times. This may be a read error, as it is one base from a much larger clone. The V call is TRBV5-4, the J call TRBJ1-2; 9 bases align to TRBD1. V shed 0 bases, J shed 1 base, and the junction held 10 bases outside the gene matches. Germline V gene sequence: CDR1 SGHNT, CDR2 YYREEE (reference sequence). The CDR3 spans 18 residues. The CDR3 spells CASSLAVGQGVNNYGYTF. In DNA form, the CDR3 reads TGTGCCAGCAGCTTGGCCGTGGGACAGGGAGTGAATAACTATGGCTACACCTTC. The full variable domain, its missing parts supplied by reference TRBV5-4 and TRBJ1-2, is ETGVTQSPTHLIKTRGQQVTLRCSSQSGHNTVSWYQQALGQGPQFIFQYYREEENGRGNFPPRFSGLQFPNYSSELNVNALELDDSALYLCASSLAVGQGVNNYGYTFGSGTRLTVV.

Regarding this clonotype: Relative to the germline gene, one junction end is altered; a read error may explain this. This sequence joins TRBV20-1 and TRBJ2-1; D may be TRBD2 (6 bases). Germline-derived CDR1 and CDR2 are DFQATT and SNEGSKA (reference sequence). The length of the CDR3 is 16 residues. The CDR3 nucleotides read TGCAGTGTTAATCGTTTCGGGAGCCGGACCTACGATGAGCAGTTCTTC. The encoded protein is CSVNRFGSRTYDEQFF.